The 10 T cell receptor beta chains in this list originate from one sample, sequenced in a study of cytomegalovirus exposure and HLA in healthy donors. Clones were sequenced by immunoSEQ multiplex PCR, and TCRdb holds only the in-frame ones, with some missing. The data contain about 55,000 clones, 75% to 95% of them seen just once; the ten biggest clones take up about 2.9%. The specimen was PBMCs. The origin of the receptors is a man between 18 and 29 years old in good health and CMV-seronegative.

V usage is TRBV10-3 and J usage is TRBJ2-3; D call uncertain. V was pared by 0 bases and J by 10 bases, with 5 bases between. The CDR3 spans 11 residues. Per germline, CDR1 ENHRY and CDR2 SYGVKD. The CDR3 reads CAISESSSQYF. The CDR3 bases are TGTGCCATCAGTGAGTCAAGCTCGCAGTATTTT.

This chain connects TRBV2 to TRBJ2-7, with D tentatively TRBD1 (5 bases). Germline CDR1 and CDR2: SNHLY and FYNNEI. V lost 7 bases, J lost 0 bases, and 16 bases lay in between. This CDR3 contains 15 residues. The CDR3 sequence: CASTTGRKSSYEQYF. CDR3 sequence (DNA): TGTGCCAGCACTACAGGACGAAAGAGCTCCTACGAGCAGTACTTC. Supplemented by reference TRBV2 and TRBJ2-7, the full variable domain reads EPEVTQTPSHQVTQMGQEVILRCVPISNHLYFYWYRQILGQKVEFLVSFYNNEISEKSEIFDDQFSVERPDGSNFTLKIRSTKLEDSAMYFCASTTGRKSSYEQYFGPGTRLTVT.

The chain combines TRBV10-2 with TRBJ2-5; 9 nucleotides align to TRBD1. There are 14 residues in the CDR3. In germline, CDR1 is WSHSY, CDR2 SAAADI. The V segment lost 6 bases and the J segment 2 bases; nucleotides outside the gene matches: 4. The CDR3 is CASRDRGGQETQYF. In DNA form, the CDR3 reads TGCGCCAGCAGGGACAGGGGAGGTCAAGAGACCCAGTACTTC.

The chain combines TRBV9 with TRBJ2-3; D is uncertain. The CDR3 covers 12 residues. Trimming took 0 bases from V and 5 from J, leaving 4 bases between them. Germline CDR1 and CDR2: SGDLS and YYNGEE. For the CDR3, the DNA is TGTGCCAGCAGCGTAGGGCTAGATACGCAGTATTTT. It yields the protein CASSVGLDTQYF.

The gene calls are TRBV6-1 and TRBJ2-7, with D hard to call. The CDR3 is made up of 15 amino acids. V lost 3 bases and J lost 9, with 21 bases in between. Germline V CDR1 and CDR2: MNHNS, SASEGT. The CDR3 here is CASSERDLRRIWQYF. DNA of the CDR3: TGTGCCAGCAGTGAGAGAGACTTAAGGAGAATTTGGCAGTACTTC.

This clone was seen a single time. The chain employs TRBV28 and TRBJ2-1, with D maybe TRBD2 (6 bases). The CDR3 has 15 amino acids. CDR1 and CDR2 (germline): MDHEN, SYDVKM. Trimming stripped 6 bases from V and 4 bases from J, with 16 bases between. The CDR3, as DNA: TGTGCCAGCAGCCCAGGGCGGGGTCGGTACAATGAGCAGTTCTTC. Translation: CASSPGRGRYNEQFF.

The chain joins TRBV5-3 to TRBJ1-2; 9 bases align to TRBD1. TRBV5-3 is an ORF, with its function uncertain. The length of the CDR3 is 14 residues. V dropped 4 bases and J dropped 5; count of bases not matched to a gene: 6. In DNA form, the CDR3 reads TGTGCCAGAAGCGGGACAGGGAAGTTTTATGGCTACACCTTC. Protein sequence: CARSGTGKFYGYTF.

The V call is TRBV7-2, the J call TRBJ2-3, with D perhaps TRBD1 (7 bases). V dropped 5 bases and J dropped 6 bases, with 15 bases sitting between them. There are 14 residues in the CDR3. The germline gives CDR1 SGHTA, CDR2 FQGNSA. The CDR3 nucleotides read TGTGCCAGCAGCGGCCGACAGGGAGGCGATACGCAGTATTTT. Translation: CASSGRQGGDTQYF.

V and J are TRBV9 and TRBJ2-2; D possibly corresponds to TRBD2 (5 bases). V lost 4 bases, J lost 1 base, and 17 bases lay in between. The CDR3 length is 17 residues. In germline, CDR1 is SGDLS, CDR2 YYNGEE. CDR3 loop: CASSPPPGGLNTGELFF. DNA for the CDR3: TGTGCCAGCAGCCCTCCCCCGGGCGGGCTGAACACCGGGGAGCTGTTTTTT.

The J gene is TRBJ1-2, the V gene TRBV6-4; tentative D call: TRBD1 (5 bases). V was cut by 4 bases and J by 4 bases, with 13 bases left in between. The germline V gene encodes CDR1 MRHNA and CDR2 SNTAGT. The CDR3 consists of 14 residues. The DNA of the CDR3 is TGTGCCAGCAGTGGACAGATCGGAGTCTATGGCTACACCTTC. Translating gives CASSGQIGVYGYTF.